This T cell receptor beta chain is from a study of T cells after yellow fever vaccination (dated by TCRdb to between 2019 and 2020). General notes on the study: The SMART-Seq v4 Ultra Low Input RNA kit was used to prepare libraries from fractions with low cell numbers. Two healthy male donors made up the cohort, one aged 18 to 29 years and the other aged 30 to 40 years. To track T-cell clones before and after primary and booster YFV17D yellow fever vaccination, bulk TCR alpha and beta repertoires were sequenced longitudinally. Bulk PBMC replicates and cell subsets were isolated from blood drawn at multiple timepoints before and after both primary and secondary immunization.

This clonotype was picked up a small number of times. The antigen it binds to is not known. No per-base quality is available; no much larger clone lies one base away. Beyond this particular receptor, the publication reports: A small fraction of clonotypes appeared in both the CD4 and CD8 compartments, likely as a result of convergent recombination. The study included only a couple of donors, which limits how far the findings can be generalized. The secondary T-cell response was found to be weaker but faster than the primary response, with a peak reached on day 5 rather than on day 15. Computational filtering was required because FACS-sorted repertoires could contain abundant contaminating clonotypes from the bulk population. After the booster, most clones that had expanded after primary vaccination were detected again (nearly 97% of CD4 and around nine tenths of CD8), suggesting broad maintenance of memory.

The treatment or condition label, as the study defines it: live attenuated yellow fever vaccine strain. At every blood-draw timepoint, two biological replicates of bulk PBMCs were collected. PBMCs were isolated from peripheral blood using a standard Ficoll-Paque protocol. RNA was extracted with TriZol from bulk PBMCs, CD4 and CD8 fractions, and dextramer-positive and dextramer-negative fractions. TCR cDNA was synthesized by 5'RACE template switching, which introduced a universal primer site and unique molecular identifiers. Priming of cDNA synthesis was performed from both the TCR alpha and TCR beta constant segments. Libraries were amplified in two PCR steps, with sample barcodes and sequencing adapters added in the second step. Sequencing of libraries was done on Illumina HiSeq 2500 (2x100 bp) or NovaSeq (2x150 bp). From the authors' description of their analysis: MIGEC handled demultiplexing of reads and collapsing into UMI consensus sequences, while MiXCR performed V(D)J alignment. Using edgeR on replicate PBMC samples, clonotypes were called vaccine-responding if FDR was below 0.01 and the log2 fold change was above 5 up to day 15. CD4 or CD8 identity was assigned to each bulk clonotype according to whether the clonotype was present at higher abundance in the sequenced CD4 repertoire or the sequenced CD8 repertoire. TCRdb reanalyzed the raw reads on its own, using fastp at Q25 for trimming and MiXCR for clone calling, and kept in-frame beta chains. Rows are combined by CDR3 protein, so each entry shows the most common genes and DNA. These V and J calls are TCRdb output, not the study's own analysis. Across this sample there are hundreds of thousands of distinct CDR3 sequences, with approximately 13% seen only once. Of the sample, 14% to 15% is held by the ten largest clones.

Specimen: PBMCs, collected on the day of the yellow fever booster vaccination. This receptor was taken from a man aged 25-45 years who received the YFV17D yellow fever vaccine.

The DNA is as follows: TGCGCCAGCTCAGAGACTCACACAGATACGCAGTATTTT. Its protein is CASSETHTDTQYF. The chain joins TRBV5-1 to TRBJ2-3, with the D gene uncertain. Reading from cysteine to phenylalanine, the CDR3 counts 13 amino acids. Only CDR3 DNA remains: 39 bases, in frame from the first base. V and J are truncated by 7 bases and 2 bases respectively, leaving an intervening sequence of 11 bases. The germline V gene supplies CDR1 SGHRS and CDR2 YFSETQ.